The next 25 T cell receptor beta chains were all read from a single sample in a study of cytomegalovirus exposure and HLA in healthy donors. PCR involved 60 Vbeta and 13 Jbeta primers. Here immunoSEQ multiplex PCR was the method, and the copy in TCRdb shows in-frame clones only, minus some. The data show around 150,000 clones, 84% seen once. The sequencing sample was made of PBMCs. Receptor source: a man aged 45-65 years in good health and CMV-seropositive.

This clone was recorded a few times. CDR3 sequence: CASSQAGGGDEQFF. In DNA, the CDR3 is TGTGCCAGCAGCCAGGCGGGGGGCGGGGATGAGCAGTTCTTC. The chain carries TRBV7-3 and TRBJ2-1, with TRBD2 matching 8 bases. The ends lost 5 bases at V and 8 bases at J; junction bases unmatched: 8. Germline V gene sequence: CDR1 SGHTA, CDR2 FQGTGA. The CDR3 spans 14 residues.

The chain is built from TRBV7-9 and TRBJ2-1; 8 nucleotides line up with TRBD2. The V gene's germline CDR1 is SEHNR and CDR2 FQNEAQ (reference sequence). The length of the CDR3 is 15 residues. V shed 2 bases, J shed 7 bases, and the junction held 7 bases outside the gene matches. CDR3 in amino acids: CASSLRTSQGNEQFF. CDR3 bases: TGTGCCAGCAGCTTAAGGACTAGCCAGGGTAATGAGCAGTTCTTC.

The chain is built from TRBV6-1 and TRBJ1-6; weak D call: TRBD1 (6 bases). The V and J ends lost 1 base and 10 bases respectively, with 11 bases between them. CDR3 length equals 14 residues. CDR1 and CDR2 (germline): MNHNS, SASEGT. CDR3 amino acids: CASSEGQGHSPLHF. CDR3 in DNA: TGTGCCAGCAGTGAAGGGCAGGGACACTCACCCCTCCACTTT.

This chain joins TRBV5-4 and TRBJ1-1; TRBD1 matches at 9 bases. The germline gives CDR1 SGHNT, CDR2 YYREEE (reference sequence). The CDR3 is 15 amino acids. The trim removed 3 bases at V and 1 base at J, leaving 4 bases unmatched. CDR3 coding DNA: TGTGCCAGCAGCTCACCGGGACAGGGGAACACTGAAGCTTTCTTT. This codes for CASSSPGQGNTEAFF.

V gene TRBV14 combines with J gene TRBJ2-1, with D perhaps TRBD1 (5 bases). Germline V lookup: CDR1 SGHDN, CDR2 FVKESK. V was trimmed by 4 bases and J by 6 bases, leaving 13 bases between them. The CDR3 has 14 residues. Here the CDR3 DNA reads TGTGCCAGCAGCCTTCAGAAAGGGGTCAATGAGCAGTTCTTC. This translates into CASSLQKGVNEQFF.

About this clone: An end of the junction differs from the germline gene, which may be a read error. The V and J genes are TRBV7-7 and TRBJ2-2; D may be TRBD1 or TRBD2 (6 bases each). CDR3 length: 15 amino acids. The germline V gene has CDR1 SSHAT and CDR2 FNYEAQ (reference sequence). In nucleotides, the CDR3 is TGTGCTAGCAGCTTAGGGGGGCCGCACACCGGGGAGCTGTTTTTT. This codes for CASSLGGPHTGELFF.

The genes are TRBV9 and TRBJ2-1, with 7 bases fitting TRBD1. This CDR3 is 15 amino acids long. The ends lost 3 bases at V and 0 bases at J; junction bases unmatched: 3. The germline gives CDR1 SGDLS, CDR2 YYNGEE. CDR3 protein: CASSAGTDSYNEQFF. Here the CDR3 DNA reads TGTGCCAGCAGCGCAGGGACAGACTCCTACAATGAGCAGTTCTTC.

The chain links TRBV6-5 to TRBJ2-7; possible D gene TRBD2, 6 bases. Trimming took 6 bases from V and 0 from J, leaving 15 bases between them. The germline V gene has CDR1 MNHEY and CDR2 SVGAGI. CDR3 length: 15 residues. CDR3 sequence reads: CASSPRRAGSYEQYF. The CDR3, as DNA: TGTGCCAGCAGCCCCCGGAGGGCAGGCTCCTACGAGCAGTACTTC.

The chain uses TRBV27 and TRBJ2-5; tentatively, D is TRBD2 (6 bases). V lost 6 bases to trimming and J lost 5 bases, with 13 bases between them. Germline CDR1 and CDR2: MNHEY and SMNVEV (reference sequence). This CDR3 is 13 amino acids long. The CDR3 reads CASRSGLWETQYF. DNA of the CDR3: TGTGCCAGCAGGTCGGGACTCTGGGAGACCCAGTACTTC.

The genes are TRBV7-2 and TRBJ2-2, with 7 bases fitting TRBD1. The CDR3 totals 17 residues. In germline, CDR1 is SGHTA, CDR2 FQGNSA. The V segment lost 5 bases and the J segment 2 bases; nucleotides outside the gene matches: 11. As DNA, the CDR3 is TGTGCCAGCAGCCTGGGGCCAGGGACAGCTAACACCGGGGAGCTGTTTTTT. This gives the protein CASSLGPGTANTGELFF.

The rearrangement uses TRBV7-9 and TRBJ2-1; 11 positions agree with TRBD2. The germline V gene has CDR1 SEHNR and CDR2 FQNEAQ (reference sequence). After removal of 0 bases from V and 10 bases from J, the junction contained 2 bases not matched to a gene. The CDR3 is made up of 14 amino acids. This CDR3 is CASSLAGLAGEQFF. CDR3 DNA: TGTGCCAGCAGCTTAGCCGGACTAGCGGGCGAGCAGTTCTTC. Full variable domain (remainder filled in from reference TRBV7-9 and TRBJ2-1): DTGVSQNPRHKITKRGQNVTFRCDPISEHNRLYWYRQTLGQGPEFLTYFQNEAQLEKSRLLSDRFSAERPKGSFSTLEIQRTEQGDSAMYLCASSLAGLAGEQFFGPGTRLTVL.

The chain has TRBV25-1 and TRBJ2-5; 9 bases agree with TRBD2. The germline V gene has CDR1 MGHDK and CDR2 SYGVNS. Unmatched junction bases numbered 10, after V lost 6 bases and J lost 14 bases. The CDR3 consists of 12 residues. The CDR3 is CASRGTGTSPYF. The CDR3 nucleotides read TGTGCCAGCAGAGGAACCGGGACTAGCCCTTACTTC.

The CDR3 sequence: CASRSTEAYEQYF. For the CDR3, the DNA is TGTGCCAGCAGGTCGACAGAAGCTTACGAGCAGTACTTC. V usage is TRBV2 and J usage is TRBJ2-7; a weak D match, TRBD1 (5 bases). V was cut by 6 bases and J by 4 bases, with 13 bases left in between. The CDR3 spans 13 residues. Germline CDR1 SNHLY, CDR2 FYNNEI. The variable domain in full, completed from reference TRBV2 and TRBJ2-7, reads EPEVTQTPSHQVTQMGQEVILRCVPISNHLYFYWYRQILGQKVEFLVSFYNNEISEKSEIFDDQFSVERPDGSNFTLKIRSTKLEDSAMYFCASRSTEAYEQYFGPGTRLTVT.

This chain links TRBV7-9 with TRBJ2-7; TRBD2 aligns across 7 bases. J was trimmed by 3 bases and V by 3 bases; bases with no gene match: 5. The CDR3 runs to 14 residues. Per germline, CDR1 SEHNR and CDR2 FQNEAQ (reference sequence). The CDR3 sequence is CASSFPGGGYEQYF. CDR3 DNA sequence: TGTGCCAGCAGCTTCCCTGGCGGGGGCTACGAGCAGTACTTC. Full variable domain (missing parts from reference TRBV7-9 and TRBJ2-7): DTGVSQNPRHKITKRGQNVTFRCDPISEHNRLYWYRQTLGQGPEFLTYFQNEAQLEKSRLLSDRFSAERPKGSFSTLEIQRTEQGDSAMYLCASSFPGGGYEQYFGPGTRLTVT.

This clone was detected a few times. This chain joins TRBV9 and TRBJ1-3; D not resolved. With 0 bases removed from V and 0 bases from J, the gap between germline ends came to 10 bases. Looked up from germline, CDR1 is SGDLS and CDR2 is YYNGEE. This CDR3 comprises 16 residues. This chain's CDR3 is CASSVGIGGSGNTIYF. CDR3 nucleotides: TGTGCCAGCAGCGTAGGGATTGGAGGCTCTGGAAACACCATATATTTT.

The chain carries TRBV2 and TRBJ2-2, with TRBD1 matching 9 bases. CDR3 length equals 16 residues. The germline CDR1 and CDR2 sequences are SNHLY and FYNNEI. V was clipped by 0 bases and J by 6 bases; unmatched bases: 5. The DNA for the CDR3 is TGTGCCAGCAGTGAAGCCCCGGGACAGGGACCCGGGGAGCTGTTTTTT. This gives the protein CASSEAPGQGPGELFF.

The chain joins TRBV9 to TRBJ2-7; the D is unclear. The germline CDR1 and CDR2 sequences are SGDLS and YYNGEE. V was trimmed by 4 bases and J by 3 bases, leaving 11 bases between them. The CDR3 covers 13 residues. CDR3 protein: CASSPRHDYEQYF. CDR3 sequence (DNA): TGTGCCAGCAGCCCCCGACACGACTACGAGCAGTACTTC.

Turning to this clone: A read error may produce the germline difference seen at one junction end. The chain employs TRBV7-9 and TRBJ1-2; maybe TRBD1 (5 bases). The CDR3 extends over 12 amino acids. CDR1 and CDR2 from the germline V gene are SEHNR and FQNEAQ (reference sequence). The CDR3 sequence: CASSLGDYGYTF. In nucleotides, the CDR3 is TGTGCCAGCAGCTTAGGGGACTACGGCTACACCTTC.

J is TRBJ1-2 and V is TRBV18; 7 bases match TRBD1. CDR3 length equals 15 residues. CDR1 and CDR2 (germline): KGHSH, LQKENI. V shed 6 bases and J 2 bases; nucleotides not matched to a gene: 9. The CDR3 sequence is CASSPQGGRNYGYTF. CDR3 in DNA: TGTGCCAGCTCGCCCCAGGGGGGCCGCAACTATGGCTACACCTTC. The variable domain in full, with the rest retrieved from reference TRBV18 and TRBJ1-2, is NAGVMQNPRHLVRRRGQEARLRCSPMKGHSHVYWYRQLPEEGLKFMVYLQKENIIDESGMPKERFSAEFPKEGPSILRIQQVVRGDSAAYFCASSPQGGRNYGYTFGSGTRLTVV.

V usage is TRBV7-8 and J usage is TRBJ1-2; 8 bases align to TRBD1. The junction had 1 base not matched to a gene; V was cut back by 1 base and J by 6 bases. The CDR3 contains 13 residues. CDR1 and CDR2 (germline): SGHVS, FQNEAQ. The CDR3 spells CASSLGTGNGYTF. In DNA, the CDR3 is TGTGCCAGCAGCTTAGGGACAGGGAATGGCTACACCTTC.

The chain employs TRBV10-2 and TRBJ2-7, with 12 bases that match TRBD1. V trimming: 5 bases; J trimming: 3 bases; junction bases outside the gene matches: 5. CDR3 length: 15 residues. Germline loops: CDR1 WSHSY, CDR2 SAAADI. CDR3 bases: TGCGCCAGCAGTAGGGGGGACAGGGGGCTCTACGAGCAGTACTTC. Protein sequence: CASSRGDRGLYEQYF.

The chain employs TRBV2 and TRBJ2-2, with 13 bases identical to TRBD2. V shed 7 bases, J shed 5 bases, and the junction held 13 bases outside the gene matches. Germline lookup yields CDR1 SNHLY and CDR2 FYNNEI. The CDR3 totals 18 residues. This CDR3 is CASIREGLAGVGTGELFF. The CDR3 DNA reads as TGTGCCAGCATCAGAGAAGGACTAGCGGGAGTGGGGACCGGGGAGCTGTTTTTT.

The chain joins TRBV5-6 to TRBJ1-2; D uncertain. Germline V gene sequence: CDR1 SGHDT, CDR2 YYEEEE. This CDR3 has 12 amino acids. V lost 0 bases, J lost 7 bases, and 7 bases lay in between. In DNA form, the CDR3 reads TGTGCCAGCAGCTTGGAGCATGGTGGCTACACCTTC. Translating it yields CASSLEHGGYTF. Full variable domain (missing parts from reference TRBV5-6 and TRBJ1-2): DAGVTQSPTHLIKTRGQQVTLRCSPKSGHDTVSWYQQALGQGPQFIFQYYEEEERQRGNFPDRFSGHQFPNYSSELNVNALLLGDSALYLCASSLEHGGYTFGSGTRLTVV.

The J gene is TRBJ2-1, the V gene TRBV7-2; 12 bases agree with TRBD1. Germline V gene lookup returns CDR1 SGHTA and CDR2 FQGNSA. The CDR3 length is 15 residues. J was trimmed by 9 bases and V by 3 bases; bases with no gene match: 6. CDR3 amino acids: CASSFWDRGQSEQFF. As DNA, the CDR3 is TGTGCCAGCAGCTTCTGGGACAGGGGGCAGAGTGAGCAGTTCTTC.

The rearrangement joins TRBV29-1 to TRBJ2-7; 7 bases agree with TRBD1. From germline, CDR1 is SQVTM and CDR2 ANQGSEA. Trimming removed 5 bases from V and 3 bases from J; junction bases left unmatched: 7. The CDR3 is 13 amino acids. CDR3 DNA: TGCAGCGTTATCCGGGACAGATACTACGAGCAGTACTTC. Translated: CSVIRDRYYEQYF.